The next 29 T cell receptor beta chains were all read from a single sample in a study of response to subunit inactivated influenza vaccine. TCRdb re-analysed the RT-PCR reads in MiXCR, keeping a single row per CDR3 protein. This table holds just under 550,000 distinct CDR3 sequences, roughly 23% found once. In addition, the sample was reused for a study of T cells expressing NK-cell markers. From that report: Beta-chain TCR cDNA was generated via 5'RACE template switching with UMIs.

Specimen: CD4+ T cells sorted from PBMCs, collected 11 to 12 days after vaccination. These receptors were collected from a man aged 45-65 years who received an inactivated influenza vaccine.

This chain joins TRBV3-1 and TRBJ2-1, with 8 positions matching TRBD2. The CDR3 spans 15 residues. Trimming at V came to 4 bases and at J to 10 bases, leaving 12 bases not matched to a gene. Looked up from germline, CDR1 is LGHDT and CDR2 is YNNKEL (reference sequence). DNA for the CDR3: TGTGCCAGCAGCCTCAAATTCCAACCGGGAGGGGAGCAGTTCTTC. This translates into CASSLKFQPGGEQFF.

In nucleotides, the CDR3 is TGCAGTGCTAGAGATTTACTAGGGGGAGTAGATACGCAGTATTTT. Translation: CSARDLLGGVDTQYF. V gene TRBV20-1 combines with J gene TRBJ2-3; a possible D gene is TRBD1 (6 bases). There are 15 residues in the CDR3. Trimming cost V 0 bases and J 5 bases, with 15 bases left between them. Germline V gene sequence: CDR1 DFQATT, CDR2 SNEGSKA (reference sequence).

CDR3 residues: CASSYPLGQVKNIQYF. The CDR3 DNA reads as TGTGCCAGCAGTTACCCCCTAGGTCAGGTCAAAAACATTCAGTACTTC. The V and J genes are TRBV6-2 or TRBV6-3 and TRBJ2-4; D remains ambiguous. This CDR3 region has 16 residues. Between the trimmed V and J ends, which lost 2 bases and 3 bases, there was a span of 14 bases. Germline V gives CDR1 MNHEY, CDR2 SVGEGT.

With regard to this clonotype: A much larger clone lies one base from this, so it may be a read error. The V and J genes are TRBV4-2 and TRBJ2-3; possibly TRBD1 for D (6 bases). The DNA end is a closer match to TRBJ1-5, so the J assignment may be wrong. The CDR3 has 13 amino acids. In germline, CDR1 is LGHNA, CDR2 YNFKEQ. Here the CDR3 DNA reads TGTGCCAGCAGCGGACGGAAGGGGGATACGCAGCATTTT. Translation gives CASSGRKGDTQHF.

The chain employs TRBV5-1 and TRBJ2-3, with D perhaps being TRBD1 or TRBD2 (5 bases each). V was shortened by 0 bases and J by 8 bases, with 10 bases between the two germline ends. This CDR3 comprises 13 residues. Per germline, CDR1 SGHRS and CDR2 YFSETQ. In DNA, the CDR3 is TGCGCCAGCAGCTTGGAGTCAGGGAGTACGCAGTATTTT. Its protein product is CASSLESGSTQYF.

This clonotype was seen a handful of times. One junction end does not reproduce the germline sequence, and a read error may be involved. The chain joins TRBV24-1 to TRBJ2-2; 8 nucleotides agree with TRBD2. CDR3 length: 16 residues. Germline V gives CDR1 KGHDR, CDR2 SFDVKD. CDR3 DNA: TGTGCCACTAGTGATTCCCGAGCGGGGGACACCGGGGAGCTGTTTTTT. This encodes CATSDSRAGDTGELFF.

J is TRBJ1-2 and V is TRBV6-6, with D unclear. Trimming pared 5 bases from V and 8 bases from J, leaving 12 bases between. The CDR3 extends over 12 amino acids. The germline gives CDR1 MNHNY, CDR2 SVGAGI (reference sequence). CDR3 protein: CASSDNLRGYTF. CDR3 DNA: TGTGCCAGCAGTGACAACCTGAGGGGCTACACCTTC.

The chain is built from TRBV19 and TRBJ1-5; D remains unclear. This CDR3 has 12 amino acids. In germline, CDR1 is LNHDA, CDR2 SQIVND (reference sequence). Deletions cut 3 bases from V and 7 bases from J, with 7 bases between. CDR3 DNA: TGTGCCAGTAGTATGATACGCCAGCCCCAGCATTTT. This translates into CASSMIRQPQHF.

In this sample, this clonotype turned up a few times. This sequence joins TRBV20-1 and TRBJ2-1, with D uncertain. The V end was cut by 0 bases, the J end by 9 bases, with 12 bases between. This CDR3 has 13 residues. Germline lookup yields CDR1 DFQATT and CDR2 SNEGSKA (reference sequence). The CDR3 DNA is TGCAGTGCTAGAGATGTGTCAAAGTCTGAGCAGTTCTTC. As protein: CSARDVSKSEQFF.

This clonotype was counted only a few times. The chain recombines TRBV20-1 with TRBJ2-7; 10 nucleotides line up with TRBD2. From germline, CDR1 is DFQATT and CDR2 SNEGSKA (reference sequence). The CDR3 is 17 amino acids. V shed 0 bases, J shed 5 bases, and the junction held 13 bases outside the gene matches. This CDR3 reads CSARDFEASGSFHEQYF. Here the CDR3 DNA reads TGCAGTGCTAGAGATTTTGAGGCTAGCGGGAGTTTTCACGAGCAGTACTTC.

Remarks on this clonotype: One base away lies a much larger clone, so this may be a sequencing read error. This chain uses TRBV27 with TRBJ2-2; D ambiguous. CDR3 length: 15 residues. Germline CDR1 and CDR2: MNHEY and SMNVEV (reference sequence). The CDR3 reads CVSSLVAANTGELFF. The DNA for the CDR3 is TGTGTCAGCAGTTTAGTGGCGGCGAACACCGGGGAGCTGTTTTTT.

CDR3 coding DNA: TGCAGTGCTAATGGTGGTAGCGGGAGCTCCTACGAGCAGTACTTC. It specifies CSANGGSGSSYEQYF. The chain couples TRBV20-1 to TRBJ2-7; 9 bases fit TRBD2. Germline assignment: CDR1 DFQATT and CDR2 SNEGSKA (reference sequence). V was clipped by 4 bases and J by 0 bases; unmatched bases: 7. The CDR3 has 15 residues.

CDR3 coding DNA: TGCAGTGCGGAGCGGGGGGGGACCACAGATACGCAGTATTTT. This encodes CSAERGGTTDTQYF. This chain uses TRBV20-1 with TRBJ2-3; 10 nucleotides agree with TRBD2. Germline CDR1 is DFQATT and CDR2 is SNEGSKA (reference sequence). V lost 6 bases and J lost 2; bases outside the gene matches: 5. The CDR3 contains 14 residues.

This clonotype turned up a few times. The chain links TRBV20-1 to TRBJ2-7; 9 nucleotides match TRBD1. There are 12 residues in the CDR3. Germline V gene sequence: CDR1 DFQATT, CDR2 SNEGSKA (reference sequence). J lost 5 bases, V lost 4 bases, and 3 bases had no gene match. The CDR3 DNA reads TGCAGTGCTACGACAGGGGGGAACGAGCAGTACTTC. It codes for CSATTGGNEQYF.

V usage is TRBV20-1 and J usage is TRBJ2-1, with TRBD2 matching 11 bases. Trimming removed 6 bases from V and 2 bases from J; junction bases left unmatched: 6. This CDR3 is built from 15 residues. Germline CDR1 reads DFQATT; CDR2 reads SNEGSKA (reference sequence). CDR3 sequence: CSAIPGLAAYNEQFF. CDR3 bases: TGCAGTGCCATCCCGGGACTAGCGGCCTACAATGAGCAGTTCTTC.

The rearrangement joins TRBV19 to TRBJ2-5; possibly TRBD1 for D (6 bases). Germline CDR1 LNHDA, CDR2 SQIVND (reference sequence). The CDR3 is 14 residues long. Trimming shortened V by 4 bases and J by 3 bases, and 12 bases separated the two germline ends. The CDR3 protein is CASSTPGQKETQYF. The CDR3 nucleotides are TGTGCCAGTAGTACGCCGGGACAAAAAGAGACCCAGTACTTC.

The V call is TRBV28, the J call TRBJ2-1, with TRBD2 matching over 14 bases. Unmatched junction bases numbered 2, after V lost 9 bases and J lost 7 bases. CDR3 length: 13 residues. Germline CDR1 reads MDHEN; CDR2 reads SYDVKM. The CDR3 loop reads CASGTSGSNEQFF. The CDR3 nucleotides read TGTGCCAGTGGGACTAGCGGGAGTAATGAGCAGTTCTTC.

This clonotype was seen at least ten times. The CDR3 loop is CASSLSGARGNEKLFF. Written as DNA, the CDR3 is TGTGCCAGCAGTTTATCCGGGGCCCGGGGGAATGAAAAACTGTTTTTT. The genes are TRBV12-3 or TRBV12-4 and TRBJ1-4; a possible D gene is TRBD1 (5 bases). V lost 2 bases, J lost 5 bases, and 15 bases lay in between. This CDR3 has 16 residues.

In DNA form, the CDR3 reads TGTGCCAGCAGCCCAGATAGCGGGGGGACACCCCGGACCCAGTACTTC. Protein sequence: CASSPDSGGTPRTQYF. The V gene is TRBV4-2, the J gene TRBJ2-5; 10 nucleotides agree with TRBD2. V lost 4 bases to trimming and J lost 7 bases; unmatched junction nucleotides: 12. CDR3 length: 16 residues. CDR1 is LGHNA and CDR2 is YNFKEQ in the germline V gene.

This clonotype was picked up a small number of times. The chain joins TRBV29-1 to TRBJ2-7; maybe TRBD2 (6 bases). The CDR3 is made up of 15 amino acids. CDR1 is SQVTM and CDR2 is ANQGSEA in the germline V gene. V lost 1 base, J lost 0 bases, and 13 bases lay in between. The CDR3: CSVEGGSGSSYEQYF. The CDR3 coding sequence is TGCAGCGTTGAAGGAGGTAGCGGAAGCTCCTACGAGCAGTACTTC.

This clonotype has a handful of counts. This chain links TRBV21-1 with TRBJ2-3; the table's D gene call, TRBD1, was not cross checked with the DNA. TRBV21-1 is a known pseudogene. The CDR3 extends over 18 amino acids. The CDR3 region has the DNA TGTGCCAGCAGCAAAGTGGTACGGGAAATGGACTGGACAGATACGCAGTATTTT. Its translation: CASSKVVREMDWTDTQYF.

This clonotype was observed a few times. The CDR3 here is CASRAGVNTEAFF. The CDR3 DNA sequence: TGTGCCAGCAGAGCCGGGGTGAACACTGAAGCTTTCTTT. The chain couples TRBV6-1 to TRBJ1-1; D gene unclear. Germline V gene data show CDR1 as MNHNS and CDR2 as SASEGT. CDR3 length: 13 residues. Trimming took off 6 bases at V and 0 bases at J, with 8 bases between the two ends.

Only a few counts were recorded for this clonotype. This chain's CDR3 is CASSPGRGDTYEQYF. CDR3 bases: TGTGCCAGCTCACCAGGGCGGGGGGATACCTACGAGCAGTACTTC. The V call is TRBV18, the J call TRBJ2-7; TRBD2 matches at 8 bases. The CDR3 extends over 15 amino acids. V dropped 2 bases and J dropped 2; count of bases not matched to a gene: 5. Germline V gene sequence: CDR1 KGHSH, CDR2 LQKENI.

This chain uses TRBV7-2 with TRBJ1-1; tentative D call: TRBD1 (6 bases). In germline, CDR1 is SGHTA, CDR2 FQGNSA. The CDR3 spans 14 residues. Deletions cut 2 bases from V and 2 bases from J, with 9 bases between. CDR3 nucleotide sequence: TGTGCCAGCAGCTTAATGGGGGCCAACACTGAAGCTTTCTTT. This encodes CASSLMGANTEAFF.

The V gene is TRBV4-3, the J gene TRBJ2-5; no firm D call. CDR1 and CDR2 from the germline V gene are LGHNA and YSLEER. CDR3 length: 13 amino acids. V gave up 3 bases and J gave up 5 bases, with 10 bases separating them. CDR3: CASSQVDGETQYF. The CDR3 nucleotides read TGCGCCAGCAGCCAGGTTGATGGGGAGACCCAGTACTTC.

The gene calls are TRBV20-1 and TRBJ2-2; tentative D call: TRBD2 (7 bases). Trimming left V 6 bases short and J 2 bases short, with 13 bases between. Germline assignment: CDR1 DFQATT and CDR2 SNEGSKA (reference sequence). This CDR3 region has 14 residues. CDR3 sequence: CSARGGGNTGELFF. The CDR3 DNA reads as TGCAGTGCCCGAGGGGGGGGAAACACCGGGGAGCTGTTTTTT.

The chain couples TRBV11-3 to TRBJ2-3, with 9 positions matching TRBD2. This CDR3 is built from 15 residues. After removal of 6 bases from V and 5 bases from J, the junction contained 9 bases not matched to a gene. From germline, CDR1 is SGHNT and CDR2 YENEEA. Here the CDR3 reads CASSLAGGRLDTQYF. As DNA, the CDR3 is TGTGCCAGCAGTCTCGCGGGGGGGCGCCTAGATACGCAGTATTTT.

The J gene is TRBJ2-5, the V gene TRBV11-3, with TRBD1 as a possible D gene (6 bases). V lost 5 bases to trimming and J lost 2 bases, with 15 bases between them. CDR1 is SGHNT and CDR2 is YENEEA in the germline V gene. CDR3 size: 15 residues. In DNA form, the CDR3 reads TGTGCCAGCAGCCGCACGGGACACCCTCAAGAGACCCAGTACTTC. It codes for CASSRTGHPQETQYF.

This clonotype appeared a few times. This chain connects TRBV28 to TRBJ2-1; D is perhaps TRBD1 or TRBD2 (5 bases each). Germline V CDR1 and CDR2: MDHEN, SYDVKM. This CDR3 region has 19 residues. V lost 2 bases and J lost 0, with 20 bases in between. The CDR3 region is CASSLRGTWRDSSYNEQFF. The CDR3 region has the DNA TGTGCCAGCAGTTTACGAGGGACGTGGCGCGATAGCTCCTACAATGAGCAGTTCTTC.